Presented here are 21 T cell receptor beta chains from one specimen sequenced in a study of blood T cell repertoires in COVID-19. Profiling relied on immunoSEQ multiplex PCR, and the TCRdb table lists in-frame clones only, not all of them. The sample carries 90,000 to 130,000 clones, roughly 91% recorded once. The sequencing input was peripheral blood. These receptor sequences come from a woman aged 45-65 years with acute or convalescent COVID-19.

The rearrangement joins TRBV28 to TRBJ2-7, with D tentatively TRBD2 (6 bases). Germline V gene sequence: CDR1 MDHEN, CDR2 SYDVKM. Trimming left V 6 bases short and J 0 bases short, with 21 bases between. This CDR3 region has 17 residues. The CDR3: CASRGPRGASDSYEQYF. CDR3 DNA sequence: TGTGCCAGCAGGGGCCCCCGCGGGGCTAGCGACTCCTACGAGCAGTACTTC. The full variable domain, with the rest looked up from reference TRBV28 and TRBJ2-7, is DVKVTQSSRYLVKRTGEKVFLECVQDMDHENMFWYRQDPGLGLRLIYFSYDVKMKEKGDIPEGYSVSREKKERFSLILESASTNQTSMYLCASRGPRGASDSYEQYFGPGTRLTVT.

The chain employs TRBV18 and TRBJ1-2; weak D call: TRBD1 (5 bases). The CDR3 is 14 amino acids. V was trimmed by 3 bases and J by 6 bases, leaving 14 bases between them. Per the germline V gene, CDR1 is KGHSH and CDR2 is LQKENI. CDR3 loop: CASSPDNTGDGYTF. The CDR3 DNA reads TGTGCCAGCTCACCGGACAATACGGGGGATGGCTACACCTTC.

This chain links TRBV1 with TRBJ1-5. TRBV1 is a pseudogene. The CDR3 contains 15 residues. Written as DNA, the CDR3 is TGCACCAGCACCCACCGGTATTGTAGCAATCAGCCCCAGCATTTT. Protein product: CTSTHRYCSNQPQHF.

The J gene is TRBJ1-1, the V gene TRBV6-5; maybe TRBD1 (5 bases). CDR3 length: 15 amino acids. Trimming removed 5 bases from V and 0 bases from J, with 13 bases in between. CDR1 and CDR2 (germline): MNHEY, SVGAGI. As DNA, the CDR3 is TGTGCCAGCAGTCACACGACAGCGTTGAACACTGAAGCTTTCTTT. This sequence encodes CASSHTTALNTEAFF.

This clone was detected once. V is TRBV7-2 and J is TRBJ2-2, with TRBD1 identical over 7 bases. CDR1 and CDR2 (germline): SGHTA, FQGNSA. The CDR3 loop spans 17 amino acids. V gave up 5 bases and J gave up 1 base; unmatched junction bases: 10. DNA for the CDR3: TGTGCCAGCAGCGCCCTAAAGGGGGCAGGGAACACCGGGGAGCTGTTTTTT. Protein: CASSALKGAGNTGELFF.

V gene TRBV7-9 combines with J gene TRBJ1-2; 10 bases are a match to TRBD1. J lost 8 bases, V lost 6 bases, and 12 bases had no gene match. Germline V gene lookup returns CDR1 SEHNR and CDR2 FQNEAQ (reference sequence). This CDR3 spans 15 amino acids. The DNA of the CDR3 is TGTGCCAGCAGATCGACAGGGGGCGCGATAGGGGGCTACACCTTC. It encodes CASRSTGGAIGGYTF.

The J gene is TRBJ2-1, the V gene TRBV24-1; 13 nucleotides match TRBD2. Per the germline V gene, CDR1 is KGHDR and CDR2 is SFDVKD. This CDR3 has 16 residues. The trim removed 4 bases at V and 9 bases at J, leaving 8 bases unmatched. The chain's CDR3 is CATSDPTSGRFGEQFF. In DNA form, the CDR3 reads TGTGCCACCAGTGACCCGACTAGCGGGAGGTTTGGTGAGCAGTTCTTC.

This clone was observed once. V and J are TRBV3-1 (or the pseudogene TRBV3-2) and TRBJ1-2; maybe TRBD1 (5 bases). The CDR3 consists of 13 residues. CDR1 is LGHDT and CDR2 is YNNKEL in the germline V gene (reference sequence). Trimming removed 3 bases at V and 6 bases at J, with 11 bases between. The CDR3, as DNA: TGTGCCAGCAGCCAGCGGGGCCCCCATGGCTACACCTTC. The encoded protein is CASSQRGPHGYTF.

This chain uses TRBV27 with TRBJ2-7; D call uncertain. Germline loops: CDR1 MNHEY, CDR2 SMNVEV (reference sequence). V was clipped by 10 bases and J by 0 bases, with 10 bases between them. The CDR3 has 12 residues. CDR3 amino acids: CATFSSSYEQYF. CDR3 DNA sequence: TGTGCCACCTTTTCCAGCTCCTACGAGCAGTACTTC.

The genes are TRBV11-3 and TRBJ2-1; 13 bases align to TRBD2. The J segment lost 8 bases and the V segment lost 5 bases, leaving 6 bases of the junction unmatched. The germline V gene has CDR1 SGHNT and CDR2 YENEEA. The CDR3 is 15 amino acids. The CDR3 here is CASSPGTSGIYEQFF. The CDR3 DNA sequence: TGTGCCAGCAGCCCCGGGACTAGCGGGATATATGAGCAGTTCTTC.

J is TRBJ2-1 and V is TRBV3-1 (or the pseudogene TRBV3-2); maybe TRBD2 (5 bases). V lost 6 bases to trimming and J lost 0 bases, with 9 bases between them. Looked up from germline, CDR1 is LGHDT and CDR2 is YNNKEL (reference sequence). The CDR3 covers 14 residues. Here the CDR3 reads CASRSGSSYNEQFF. The CDR3 nucleotides are TGTGCCAGCAGATCTGGGAGCTCCTACAATGAGCAGTTCTTC.

The CDR3 sequence: CASSARGLFTGELFF. CDR3 DNA: TGTGCCAGCAGCGCCCGTGGACTGTTCACCGGGGAGCTGTTTTTT. The J gene is TRBJ2-2, the V gene TRBV11-2, with D possibly TRBD2 on 5 matching bases. V lost 5 bases, J lost 4 bases, and 14 bases lay in between. Germline lookup yields CDR1 SGHAT and CDR2 FQNNGV. This CDR3 has 15 amino acids.

The rearrangement joins TRBV5-1 to TRBJ2-5; possibly TRBD1 for D (5 bases). The CDR3 has 16 amino acids. Trimming took off 0 bases at V and 1 base at J, with 13 bases between the two ends. The V gene's germline CDR1 is SGHRS and CDR2 YFSETQ. CDR3 sequence reads: CASSLDGRATQETQYF. Written as DNA, the CDR3 is TGCGCCAGCAGCTTGGACGGCAGGGCTACCCAAGAGACCCAGTACTTC.

V is TRBV7-9 and J is TRBJ2-4; 9 bases fit TRBD1. The CDR3 has 14 amino acids. V lost 3 bases to trimming and J lost 7 bases; unmatched junction nucleotides: 4. Germline V gene data show CDR1 as SEHNR and CDR2 as FQNEAQ (reference sequence). In DNA form, the CDR3 reads TGTGCCAGCAGCTTTGAGGGACAGGGTAACATTCAGTACTTC. Its protein product is CASSFEGQGNIQYF.

This clone has a handful of counts. The chain has TRBV11-2 and TRBJ2-1, with 12 bases fitting TRBD2. The CDR3 has 18 amino acids. J was trimmed by 7 bases and V by 1 base; bases with no gene match: 11. Germline CDR1 reads SGHAT; CDR2 reads FQNNGV. The CDR3 sequence: CASSLVTSGSPKDNEQFF. CDR3 bases: TGTGCCAGCAGCTTAGTGACTAGCGGGAGCCCTAAGGATAATGAGCAGTTCTTC.

The count of this clone is one. The V and J genes are TRBV6-5 and TRBJ2-1; 8 bases are shared with TRBD1. The V segment lost 4 bases and the J segment 2 bases; nucleotides outside the gene matches: 4. Germline V gives CDR1 MNHEY, CDR2 SVGAGI. The CDR3 is 15 residues long. CDR3 nucleotide sequence: TGTGCCAGCAGTTCGTCGACAGGGGCCTACAATGAGCAGTTCTTC. Translated, it gives CASSSSTGAYNEQFF.

The chain is built from TRBV6-1 and TRBJ2-7, with D possibly matching TRBD2 (7 bases). The CDR3 has 14 amino acids. V was pared by 3 bases and J by 2 bases, with 11 bases between. Per the germline V gene, CDR1 is MNHNS and CDR2 is SASEGT. The CDR3, as DNA: TGTGCCAGCAGTGAGAGCGGGACAACCTACGAGCAGTACTTC. Translated: CASSESGTTYEQYF.

This chain joins TRBV14 and TRBJ2-3; possibly TRBD1 for D (6 bases). In germline, CDR1 is SGHDN, CDR2 FVKESK. V dropped 3 bases and J dropped 3 bases, with 10 bases sitting between them. The CDR3 is made up of 14 amino acids. DNA of the CDR3: TGTGCCAGCAGCCACAGGGGAATAACAGATACGCAGTATTTT. Encoded protein: CASSHRGITDTQYF.

CDR3 DNA: TGTGCCACCAGTGATGACGAACTAGCGGGAGCAGTGGCCCAGTACTTC. Translating gives CATSDDELAGAVAQYF. The chain employs TRBV24-1 and TRBJ2-5; 11 positions match TRBD2. The CDR3 has 16 residues. V shed 3 bases, J shed 9 bases, and the junction held 11 bases outside the gene matches. Germline V gene lookup returns CDR1 KGHDR and CDR2 SFDVKD.

This clone has a single count. This chain uses TRBV5-1 with TRBJ1-2; the match to TRBD1 covers 10 bases. The V segment lost 4 bases and the J segment 2 bases; nucleotides outside the gene matches: 8. The CDR3 has 16 amino acids. Germline values: CDR1 SGHRS, CDR2 YFSETQ. CDR3 sequence reads: CASSPGQGFGNYGYTF. The CDR3 nucleotides read TGCGCCAGCAGCCCGGGACAGGGGTTTGGGAACTATGGCTACACCTTC.

The CDR3 here is CAWSITSGRFYNEQFF. As DNA, the CDR3 is TGTGCCTGGAGTATAACTAGCGGGAGATTTTACAATGAGCAGTTCTTC. V gene TRBV30 combines with J gene TRBJ2-1; 11 nucleotides agree with TRBD2. Looked up from germline, CDR1 is GTSNPN and CDR2 is SVGIG (reference sequence). With V trimmed by 2 bases and J by 4 bases, 7 bases remained unmatched. The CDR3 extends over 16 amino acids.